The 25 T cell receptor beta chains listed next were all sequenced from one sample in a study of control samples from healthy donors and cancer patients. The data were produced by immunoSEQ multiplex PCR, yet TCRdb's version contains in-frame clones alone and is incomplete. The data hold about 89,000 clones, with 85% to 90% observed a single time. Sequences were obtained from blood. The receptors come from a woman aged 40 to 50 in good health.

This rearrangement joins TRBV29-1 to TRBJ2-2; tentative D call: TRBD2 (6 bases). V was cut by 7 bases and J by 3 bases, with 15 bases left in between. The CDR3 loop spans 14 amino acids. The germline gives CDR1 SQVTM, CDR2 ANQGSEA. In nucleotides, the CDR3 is TGCAGCGGGAGGGGACTGGGGGACACCGGGGAGCTGTTTTTT. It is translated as CSGRGLGDTGELFF.

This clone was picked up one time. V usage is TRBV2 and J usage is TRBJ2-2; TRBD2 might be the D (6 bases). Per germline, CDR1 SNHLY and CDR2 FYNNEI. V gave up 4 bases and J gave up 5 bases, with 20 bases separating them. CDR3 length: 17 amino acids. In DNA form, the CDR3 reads TGTGCCAGCAGTGTAAGGTCGGGGGAGAGTTTAACCGGGGAGCTGTTTTTT. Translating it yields CASSVRSGESLTGELFF.

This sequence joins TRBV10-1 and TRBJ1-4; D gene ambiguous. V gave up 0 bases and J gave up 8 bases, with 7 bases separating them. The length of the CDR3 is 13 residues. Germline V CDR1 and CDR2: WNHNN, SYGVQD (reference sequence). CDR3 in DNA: TGCGCCAGCAGTGAGTCGATGGGGGAAAAACTGTTTTTT. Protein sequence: CASSESMGEKLFF.

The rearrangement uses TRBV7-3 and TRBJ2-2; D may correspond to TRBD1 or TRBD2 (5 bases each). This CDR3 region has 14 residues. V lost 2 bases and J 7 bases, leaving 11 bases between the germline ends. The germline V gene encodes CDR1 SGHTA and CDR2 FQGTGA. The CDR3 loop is CASSLSGADGELFF. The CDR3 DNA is TGTGCCAGCAGCTTATCCGGGGCGGACGGGGAGCTGTTTTTT. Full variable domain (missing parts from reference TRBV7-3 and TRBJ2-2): GAGVSQTPSNKVTEKGKYVELRCDPISGHTALYWYRQSLGQGPEFLIYFQGTGAADDSGLPNDRFFAVRPEGSVSTLKIQRTERGDSAVYLCASSLSGADGELFFGEGSRLTVL.

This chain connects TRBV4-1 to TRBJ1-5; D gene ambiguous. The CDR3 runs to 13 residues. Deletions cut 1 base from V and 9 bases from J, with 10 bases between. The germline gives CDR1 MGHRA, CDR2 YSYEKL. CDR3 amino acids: CASSQVPLGPQHF. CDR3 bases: TGCGCCAGCAGCCAAGTCCCCCTTGGGCCCCAGCATTTT.

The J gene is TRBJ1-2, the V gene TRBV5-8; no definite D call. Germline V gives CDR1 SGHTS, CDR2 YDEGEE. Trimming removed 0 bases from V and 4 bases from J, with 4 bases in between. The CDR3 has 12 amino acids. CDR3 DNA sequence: TGTGCCAGCAGCTTGGAAGCCTATGGCTACACCTTC. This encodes CASSLEAYGYTF.

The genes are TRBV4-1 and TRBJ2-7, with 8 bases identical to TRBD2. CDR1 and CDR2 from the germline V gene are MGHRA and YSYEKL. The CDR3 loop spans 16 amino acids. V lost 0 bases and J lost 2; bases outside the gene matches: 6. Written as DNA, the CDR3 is TGCGCCAGCAGCCAAGATCGGGGGGGGGCCCCCTACGAGCAGTACTTC. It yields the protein CASSQDRGGAPYEQYF.

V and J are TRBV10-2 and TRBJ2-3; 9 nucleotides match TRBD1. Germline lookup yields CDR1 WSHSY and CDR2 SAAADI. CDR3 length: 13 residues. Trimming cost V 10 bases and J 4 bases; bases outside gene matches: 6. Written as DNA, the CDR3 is TGCGCCACCGGGACAGGGTTTTCAGATACGCAGTATTTT. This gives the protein CATGTGFSDTQYF.

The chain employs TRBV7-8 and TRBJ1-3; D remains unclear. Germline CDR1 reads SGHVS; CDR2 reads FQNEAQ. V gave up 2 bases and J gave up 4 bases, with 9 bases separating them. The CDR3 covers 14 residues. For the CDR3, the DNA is TGTGCCAGCAGCTTATGGTCAGTCGGAAACACCATATATTTT. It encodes CASSLWSVGNTIYF. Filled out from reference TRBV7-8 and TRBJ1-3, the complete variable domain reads GAGVSQSPRYKVAKRGQDVALRCDPISGHVSLFWYQQALGQGPEFLTYFQNEAQLDKSGLPSDRFFAERPEGSVSTLKIQRTQQEDSAVYLCASSLWSVGNTIYFGEGSWLTVV.

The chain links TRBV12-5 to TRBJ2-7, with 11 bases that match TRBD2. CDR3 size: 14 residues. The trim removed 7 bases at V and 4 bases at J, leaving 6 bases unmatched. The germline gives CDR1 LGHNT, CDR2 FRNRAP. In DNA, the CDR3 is TGTGCTAGTGCCCTAGCGGGGGGCACTTACGAGCAGTACTTC. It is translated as CASALAGGTYEQYF.

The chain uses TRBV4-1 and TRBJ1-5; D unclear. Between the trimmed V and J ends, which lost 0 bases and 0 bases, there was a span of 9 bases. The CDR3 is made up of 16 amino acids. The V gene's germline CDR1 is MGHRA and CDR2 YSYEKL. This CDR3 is CASSQEALDSNQPQHF. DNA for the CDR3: TGCGCCAGCAGCCAAGAGGCCCTCGATAGCAATCAGCCCCAGCATTTT.

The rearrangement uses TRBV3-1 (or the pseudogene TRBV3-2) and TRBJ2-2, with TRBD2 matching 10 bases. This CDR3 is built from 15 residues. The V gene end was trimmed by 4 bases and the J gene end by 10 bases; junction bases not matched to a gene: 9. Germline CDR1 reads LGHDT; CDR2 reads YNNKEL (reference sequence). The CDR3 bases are TGTGCCAGCAGCCCTCTAGCGGGGGTGGCGGAGGAGCTGTTTTTT. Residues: CASSPLAGVAEELFF.

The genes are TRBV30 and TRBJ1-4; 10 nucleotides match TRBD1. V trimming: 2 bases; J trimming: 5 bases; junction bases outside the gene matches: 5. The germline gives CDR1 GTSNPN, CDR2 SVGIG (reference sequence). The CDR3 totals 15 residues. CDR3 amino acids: CAWSRQGARNEKLFF. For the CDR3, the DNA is TGTGCCTGGAGTCGACAGGGGGCCCGGAATGAAAAACTGTTTTTT.

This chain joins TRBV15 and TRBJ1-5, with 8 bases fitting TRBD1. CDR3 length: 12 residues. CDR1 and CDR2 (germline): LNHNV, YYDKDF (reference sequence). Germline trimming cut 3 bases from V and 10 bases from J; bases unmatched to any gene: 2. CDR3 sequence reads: CATSRAGGPQHF. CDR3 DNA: TGTGCCACCAGCAGGGCAGGGGGCCCCCAGCATTTT. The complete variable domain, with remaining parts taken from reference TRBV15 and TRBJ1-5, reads DAMVIQNPRYQVTQFGKPVTLSCSQTLNHNVMYWYQQKSSQAPKLLFHYYDKDFNNEADTPDNFQSRRPNTSFCFLDIRSPGLGDTAMYLCATSRAGGPQHFGDGTRLSIL.

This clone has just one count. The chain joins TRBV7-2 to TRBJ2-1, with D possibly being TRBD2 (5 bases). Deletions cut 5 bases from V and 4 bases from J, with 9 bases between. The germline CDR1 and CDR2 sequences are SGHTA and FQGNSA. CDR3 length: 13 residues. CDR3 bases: TGTGCCAGCAGCCTGACGGGATACAATGAGCAGTTCTTC. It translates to CASSLTGYNEQFF.

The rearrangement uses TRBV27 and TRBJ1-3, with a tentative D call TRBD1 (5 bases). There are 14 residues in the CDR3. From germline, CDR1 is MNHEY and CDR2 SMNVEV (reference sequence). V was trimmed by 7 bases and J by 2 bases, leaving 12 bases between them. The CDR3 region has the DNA TGTGCCAGCACCCATGGGGGGGCTGGAAACACCATATATTTT. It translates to CASTHGGAGNTIYF.

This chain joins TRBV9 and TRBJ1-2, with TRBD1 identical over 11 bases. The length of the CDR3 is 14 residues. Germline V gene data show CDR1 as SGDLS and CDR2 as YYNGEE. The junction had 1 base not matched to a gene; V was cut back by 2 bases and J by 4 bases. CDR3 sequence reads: CASSVGQGAYGYTF. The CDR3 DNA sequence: TGTGCCAGCAGCGTCGGACAGGGGGCCTATGGCTACACCTTC.

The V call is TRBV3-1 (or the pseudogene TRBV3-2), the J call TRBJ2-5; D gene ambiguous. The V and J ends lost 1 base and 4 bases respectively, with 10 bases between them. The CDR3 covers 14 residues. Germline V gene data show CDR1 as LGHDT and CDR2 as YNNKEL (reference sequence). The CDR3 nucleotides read TGTGCCAGCAGCCAAGCCCGCCCGCGAGAGACCCAGTACTTC. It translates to CASSQARPRETQYF.

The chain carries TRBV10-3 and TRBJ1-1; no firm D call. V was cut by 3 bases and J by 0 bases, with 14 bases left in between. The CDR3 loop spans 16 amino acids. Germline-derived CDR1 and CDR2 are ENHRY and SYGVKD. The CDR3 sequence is CAISEVRESLNTEAFF. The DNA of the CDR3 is TGTGCCATCAGTGAAGTAAGGGAGAGCTTGAACACTGAAGCTTTCTTT.

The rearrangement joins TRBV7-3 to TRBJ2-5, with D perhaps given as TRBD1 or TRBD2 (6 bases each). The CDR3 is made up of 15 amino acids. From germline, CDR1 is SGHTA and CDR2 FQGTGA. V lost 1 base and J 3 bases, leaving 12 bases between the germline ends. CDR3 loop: CASSLNPGGEETQYF. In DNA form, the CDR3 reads TGTGCCAGCAGCTTAAACCCCGGGGGCGAAGAGACCCAGTACTTC.

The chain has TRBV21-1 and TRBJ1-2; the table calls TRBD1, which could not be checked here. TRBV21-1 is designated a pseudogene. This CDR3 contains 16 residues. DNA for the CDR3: TGTGCCAGCAGTCAAGGACAGGGGCGTCCTAACTATGGCTACACCTTC. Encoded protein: CASSQGQGRPNYGYTF.

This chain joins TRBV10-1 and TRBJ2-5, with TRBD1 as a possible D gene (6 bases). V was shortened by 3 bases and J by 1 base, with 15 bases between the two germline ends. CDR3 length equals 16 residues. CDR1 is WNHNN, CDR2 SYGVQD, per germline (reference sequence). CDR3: CASSDPSRGGQETQYF. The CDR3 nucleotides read TGCGCCAGCAGTGACCCCAGCCGAGGGGGCCAAGAGACCCAGTACTTC.

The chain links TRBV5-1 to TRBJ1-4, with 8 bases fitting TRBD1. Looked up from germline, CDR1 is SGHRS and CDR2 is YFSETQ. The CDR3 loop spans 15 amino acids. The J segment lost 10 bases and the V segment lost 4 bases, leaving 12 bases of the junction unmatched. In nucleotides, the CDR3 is TGCGCCAGCAGCCCCCGGACAGGGCAAATAGGAAAACTGTTTTTT. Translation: CASSPRTGQIGKLFF.

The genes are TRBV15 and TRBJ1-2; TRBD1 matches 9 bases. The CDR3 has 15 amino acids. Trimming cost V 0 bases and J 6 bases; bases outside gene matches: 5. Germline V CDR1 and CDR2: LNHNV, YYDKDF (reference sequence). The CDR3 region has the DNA TGTGCCACCAGCAGAGAAACAGGGGGCGGAAATGGCTACACCTTC. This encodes CATSRETGGGNGYTF.

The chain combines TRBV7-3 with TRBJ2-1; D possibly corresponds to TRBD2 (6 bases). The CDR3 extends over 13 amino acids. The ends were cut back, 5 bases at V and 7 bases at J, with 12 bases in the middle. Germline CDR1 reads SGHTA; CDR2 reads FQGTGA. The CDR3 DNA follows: TGTGCCAGCAGCGCATCTGGGGGGAATGAGCAGTTCTTC. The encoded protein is CASSASGGNEQFF.